This T cell receptor beta chain was sequenced during a study of post-analysis software for immune sequencing data. Study results and caveats: Patients showed TRBV5-6, TRBV5-1 and TRBV20-1 among five TRBV segments more frequent than in controls.

A note on this clonotype: The antigen remains undetermined.

This CDR3 contains 12 residues. Germline CDR1 MNHNS, CDR2 SASEGT. Every TCR beta cDNA library bore unique molecular identifiers. The source material, about 0.9 to 11 million T cells, gave rise to about 520,000 cDNA molecules. Using its own MiXCR run on the PCR reads, TCRdb lists one record per CDR3 protein. The table includes 400,000 to 500,000 distinct CDR3 sequences, approximately 39% detected once. The sequence derives from a girl under 10 years old with multiple sclerosis. The chain employs TRBV6-1 and TRBJ2-5; tentatively, D is TRBD2 (5 bases). Gene TRBJ2-7 matches the end of the DNA better, so the J call may be wrong. Sequenced sample: blood. The CDR3 region has the DNA TGTGCCAGCGGGGTTCACGGGAACGAGCAGTACTTC. Amino acids: CASGVHGNEQYF.